The next 3 T cell receptor beta chains were all read from a single sample in a study of blood T cell repertoires in COVID-19. Repertoires were generated with immunoSEQ multiplex PCR, while TCRdb's copy carries only in-frame clones and drops some. Of about 190,000 clones listed, approximately 84% were seen once; the top ten hold approximately 5%. The sequencing sample was made of peripheral blood. The receptor set was obtained from a woman in her 70s with active or convalescent COVID-19.

The chain couples TRBV11-2 to TRBJ2-2, with TRBD1 as a possible D gene (5 bases). Germline CDR1 and CDR2: SGHAT and FQNNGV. The CDR3 contains 15 residues. V was cut by 4 bases and J by 4 bases, with 13 bases left in between. The CDR3 region is CASSSPRQFTGELFF. As DNA, the CDR3 is TGTGCCAGCAGCTCCCCGAGACAGTTCACCGGGGAGCTGTTTTTT.

The genes are TRBV3-1 (or the pseudogene TRBV3-2) and TRBJ2-5; 9 bases match TRBD2. The junction had 2 bases not matched to a gene; V was cut back by 1 base and J by 11 bases. This CDR3 comprises 12 residues. Germline values: CDR1 LGHDT, CDR2 YNNKEL (reference sequence). Written as DNA, the CDR3 is TGTGCCAGCAGCCAAGGGGGACTAGCACAGTACTTC. It specifies CASSQGGLAQYF.

The rearrangement joins TRBV5-1 to TRBJ2-1; 8 nucleotides match TRBD2. Germline loops: CDR1 SGHRS, CDR2 YFSETQ. Germline trimming cut 2 bases from V and 4 bases from J; bases unmatched to any gene: 5. The CDR3 has 15 amino acids. CDR3 in amino acids: CASSLPAGVYNEQFF. For the CDR3, the DNA is TGCGCCAGCAGCTTACCAGCGGGAGTATACAATGAGCAGTTCTTC.